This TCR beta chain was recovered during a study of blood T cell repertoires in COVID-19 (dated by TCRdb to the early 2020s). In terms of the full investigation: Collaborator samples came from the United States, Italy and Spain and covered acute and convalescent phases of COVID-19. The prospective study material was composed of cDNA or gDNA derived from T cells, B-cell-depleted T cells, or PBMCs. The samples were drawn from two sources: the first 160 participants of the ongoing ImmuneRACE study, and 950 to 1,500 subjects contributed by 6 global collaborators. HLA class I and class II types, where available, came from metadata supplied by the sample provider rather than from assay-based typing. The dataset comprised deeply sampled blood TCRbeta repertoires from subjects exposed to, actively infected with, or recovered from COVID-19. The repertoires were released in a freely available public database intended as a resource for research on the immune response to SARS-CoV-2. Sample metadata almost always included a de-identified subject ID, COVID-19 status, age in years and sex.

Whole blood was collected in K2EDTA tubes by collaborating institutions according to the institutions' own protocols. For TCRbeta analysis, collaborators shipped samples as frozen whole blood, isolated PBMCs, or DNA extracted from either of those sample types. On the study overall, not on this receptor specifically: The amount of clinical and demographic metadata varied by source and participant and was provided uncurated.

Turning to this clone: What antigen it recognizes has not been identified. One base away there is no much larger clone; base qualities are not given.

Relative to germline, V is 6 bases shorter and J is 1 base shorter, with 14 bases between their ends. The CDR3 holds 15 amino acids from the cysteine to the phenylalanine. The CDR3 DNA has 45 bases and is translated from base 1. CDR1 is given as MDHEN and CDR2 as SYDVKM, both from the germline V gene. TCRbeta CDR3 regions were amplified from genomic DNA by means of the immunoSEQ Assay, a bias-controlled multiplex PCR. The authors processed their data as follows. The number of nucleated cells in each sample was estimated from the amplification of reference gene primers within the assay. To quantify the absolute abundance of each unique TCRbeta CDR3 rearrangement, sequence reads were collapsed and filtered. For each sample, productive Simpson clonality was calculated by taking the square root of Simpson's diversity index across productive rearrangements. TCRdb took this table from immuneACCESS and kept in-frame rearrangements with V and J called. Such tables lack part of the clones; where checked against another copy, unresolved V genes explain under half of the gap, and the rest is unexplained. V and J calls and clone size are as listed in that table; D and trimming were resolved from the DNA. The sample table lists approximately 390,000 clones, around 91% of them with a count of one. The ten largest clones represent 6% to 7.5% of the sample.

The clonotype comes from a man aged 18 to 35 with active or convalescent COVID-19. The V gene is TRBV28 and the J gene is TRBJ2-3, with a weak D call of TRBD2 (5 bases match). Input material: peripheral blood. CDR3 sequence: CASRSGNWGTDTQYF. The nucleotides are TGTGCCAGCAGATCGGGGAATTGGGGCACAGATACGCAGTATTTT.